This record covers a single TCR beta chain. Antigen specificity is unknown. This specimen belongs to a study of regulatory T cells in long-lasting Graves disease. General study findings and limits: Persistent patients shared more public clonotypes (around 2,500) than new patients (roughly 1,000).

TCRdb analysed the reads with MiXCR anew, one entry per CDR3 protein. The table lists about 1,000 distinct CDR3 sequences, approximately 80% of them singletons. RNA extracted from PBMCs served as the sequencing template. In this cohort, patients came from an endocrinology department located in Xi'an, China. The receptor's source is a woman aged 25 to 39 with Graves disease. Sequencing was performed on peripheral blood mononuclear cells (PBMCs), taken with antithyroid drug treatment, in newly diagnosed or persistent Graves disease (not recorded which).

CDR3 sequence reads: CASGRSFQTQYF. The DNA for the CDR3 is TGTGCTAGTGGTCGCTCATTCCAGACCCAGTACTTC. V is TRBV12-5 and J is TRBJ2-5; D is ambiguous. CDR3 size: 12 residues. Looked up from germline, CDR1 is LGHNT and CDR2 is FRNRAP. Trimming pared 5 bases from V and 6 bases from J, leaving 10 bases between. The full variable domain, rest sourced from reference TRBV12-5 and TRBJ2-5, is DARVTQTPRHKVTEMGQEVTMRCQPILGHNTVFWYRQTMMQGLELLAYFRNRAPLDDSGMPKDRFSAEMPDATLATLKIQPSEPRDSAVYFCASGRSFQTQYFGPGTRLLVL.